This entry lists 9 T cell receptor beta chains sequenced from one sample in a study of CD39 and CD103 CD8 tumor-infiltrating T cells. Assay: immunoSEQ multiplex PCR; the TCRdb copy retains only in-frame clones and omits some. This table has over a thousand clones, under 40% appearing once. Material for sequencing was CD39- CD103- CD8+ T cells sorted from the tumor. The subset was: CD103-CD39- double-negative CD45RA- CD8 T cells. The receptors were gathered from a human donor with melanoma.

In its sample, this clone is medium-sized. The genes are TRBV28 and TRBJ2-7, with 7 nucleotides matching TRBD1. Trimming took 6 bases from V and 0 from J; bases not matched to a gene: 8. Germline V lookup: CDR1 MDHEN, CDR2 SYDVKM. The CDR3 consists of 15 residues. DNA of the CDR3: TGTGCCAGCAGACCTCACCGGGACAGCTCCTACGAGCAGTACTTC. Its protein is CASRPHRDSSYEQYF.

By sample fraction, this clone is large. The chain employs TRBV15 and TRBJ1-5; D might be TRBD1 (5 bases). Trimming removed 5 bases at V and 0 bases at J, with 8 bases between. The germline V gene encodes CDR1 LNHNV and CDR2 YYDKDF (reference sequence). The CDR3 spans 14 residues. The CDR3 loop is CATSPDSSNQPQHF. Here the CDR3 DNA reads TGTGCCACCAGCCCCGACAGTAGCAATCAGCCCCAGCATTTT.

The rearrangement links TRBV5-8 to TRBJ1-5; D is ambiguous. The germline CDR1 and CDR2 sequences are SGHTS and YDEGEE. The CDR3 has 9 residues. Trimming took 10 bases from V and 6 from J, leaving 5 bases between them. The CDR3 reads CAFFQPQHF. In DNA form, the CDR3 reads TGTGCCTTTTTTCAGCCCCAGCATTTT.

This clone is categorized as hyperexpanded (1% or more). This chain uses TRBV27 with TRBJ1-5; D uncertain. The CDR3 spans 15 residues. In germline, CDR1 is MNHEY, CDR2 SMNVEV (reference sequence). Deletions cut 3 bases from V and 0 bases from J, with 9 bases between. CDR3 sequence: CASSFNTDSNQPQHF. CDR3 DNA sequence: TGTGCCAGCAGTTTTAACACCGATAGCAATCAGCCCCAGCATTTT.

The chain has TRBV5-8 and TRBJ2-7; either TRBD1 or TRBD2 may supply D (6 bases each). V dropped 0 bases and J dropped 2 bases, with 9 bases sitting between them. Germline V CDR1 and CDR2: SGHTS, YDEGEE. The CDR3 sequence is 14 residues long. The CDR3 here is CASSLGGDTYEQYF. In DNA, the CDR3 is TGTGCCAGCAGCTTGGGGGGGGACACCTACGAGCAGTACTTC.

The rearrangement uses TRBV6-5 and TRBJ2-3; 7 positions match TRBD2. Germline trimming cut 4 bases from V and 1 base from J; bases unmatched to any gene: 2. CDR1 and CDR2 from the germline V gene are MNHEY and SVGAGI. The CDR3 spans 14 residues. CDR3 residues: CASSFLAGTDTQYF. CDR3 nucleotides: TGTGCCAGCAGTTTTCTAGCGGGCACAGATACGCAGTATTTT.

Within the sample, this clone is medium-sized. The rearrangement uses TRBV6-5 and TRBJ1-1, with 7 bases identical to TRBD1. From germline, CDR1 is MNHEY and CDR2 SVGAGI. With V trimmed by 7 bases and J by 3 bases, 8 bases remained unmatched. This CDR3 comprises 14 residues. The CDR3 spells CASTRQGGYTEAFF. Written as DNA, the CDR3 is TGTGCCAGCACCCGACAGGGTGGGTACACTGAAGCTTTCTTT.

This clone is large. The chain carries TRBV7-6 and TRBJ2-1, with D possibly TRBD2 on 5 matching bases. This CDR3 region has 11 residues. V lost 4 bases, J lost 10 bases, and 8 bases lay in between. Germline-derived CDR1 and CDR2 are SGHVS and FNYEAQ. The CDR3 sequence is CASSSTREQFF. The CDR3 nucleotides are TGTGCCAGCAGCTCCACTAGGGAGCAGTTCTTC.

This clone was seen more than once but under ten times. CDR3 coding DNA: TGTGCCAGCAGCGAGTTCGGGGGGGAGGAGCTGTTTTTT. Its protein is CASSEFGGEELFF. The genes are TRBV5-6 and TRBJ2-2, with 8 bases identical to TRBD2. The junction had 6 bases not matched to a gene; V was cut back by 4 bases and J by 10 bases. CDR1 is SGHDT and CDR2 is YYEEEE in the germline V gene. The CDR3 is 13 amino acids.